Shown below are 14 T cell receptor beta chains from a single sample sequenced in a study of cytomegalovirus exposure and HLA in healthy donors. Primers included in the PCR were 60 Vbeta and 13 Jbeta primers. Here immunoSEQ multiplex PCR was the method, and the copy in TCRdb shows in-frame clones only, minus some. This repertoire shows about 90,000 clones, 67% found once; its top ten account for around 2.3%. Sequencing was done on a sample of PBMCs. These receptor sequences come from a man aged 25 to 40 in good health and CMV-seronegative.

This clone has more than one count but fewer than ten. The chain links TRBV27 to TRBJ2-3, with a possible D match to TRBD2 (6 bases). V was trimmed by 8 bases and J by 4 bases, leaving 19 bases between them. CDR1 MNHEY and CDR2 SMNVEV come from the germline V gene (reference sequence). The CDR3 runs to 15 residues. This CDR3 is CASGRVREFADTQYF. In nucleotides, the CDR3 is TGTGCCAGCGGAAGGGTCCGGGAGTTCGCAGATACGCAGTATTTT.

The chain joins TRBV6-5 to TRBJ1-1; D gene uncertain. CDR1 MNHEY and CDR2 SVGAGI come from the germline V gene. CDR3 length: 12 residues. V was shortened by 0 bases and J by 7 bases, with 6 bases between the two germline ends. This CDR3 is CASSYSYGEAFF. The CDR3 DNA is TGTGCCAGCAGTTACTCCTACGGTGAAGCTTTCTTT.

The chain recombines TRBV19 with TRBJ1-6; a possible D gene is TRBD1 (5 bases). The germline V and J ends were trimmed by 7 bases and 10 bases, with 14 bases remaining between them. The germline CDR1 and CDR2 sequences are LNHDA and SQIVND (reference sequence). There are 13 residues in the CDR3. The CDR3 DNA reads as TGTGCCAGTACCCCTGGGGGGGGATCACCCCTCCACTTT. Residues: CASTPGGGSPLHF.

This clone was counted only a few times. J is TRBJ1-1 and V is TRBV19, with 7 bases lining up with TRBD1. J was trimmed by 3 bases and V by 5 bases; bases with no gene match: 9. The germline V gene encodes CDR1 LNHDA and CDR2 SQIVND (reference sequence). The CDR3 length is 15 residues. As DNA, the CDR3 is TGTGCCAGTAGTCCAAGACAGGGTCGGGACACTGAAGCTTTCTTT. This gives the protein CASSPRQGRDTEAFF.

There are a few counts of this clone. This chain connects TRBV28 to TRBJ1-1; D is undetermined. Germline values: CDR1 MDHEN, CDR2 SYDVKM. The CDR3 runs 12 residues. The germline V and J ends were trimmed by 1 base and 11 bases, with 11 bases remaining between them. The CDR3 sequence: CASSLYPEEAFF. The CDR3 DNA reads as TGTGCCAGCAGTTTATACCCAGAGGAGGCTTTCTTT.

V gene TRBV6-5 combines with J gene TRBJ2-3; D is unresolved. Germline CDR1 MNHEY, CDR2 SVGAGI. V was clipped by 4 bases and J by 0 bases, with 2 bases between them. CDR3 size: 12 residues. CDR3 DNA: TGTGCCAGCAGTTCGAGCACAGATACGCAGTATTTT. Protein: CASSSSTDTQYF.

The chain employs TRBV5-6 and TRBJ2-7; 7 bases fit TRBD2. The CDR3 length is 15 residues. J gave up 0 bases and V 3 bases, and 6 bases lay outside the gene matches. Germline CDR1 and CDR2: SGHDT and YYEEEE. CDR3 DNA: TGTGCCAGCAGCTGGGGATTAGCGGGCTCCTACGAGCAGTACTTC. This gives the protein CASSWGLAGSYEQYF.

This clone turned up a few times. The chain uses TRBV5-1 and TRBJ1-4, with a possible D match to TRBD1 (5 bases). The CDR3 extends over 13 amino acids. Trimming stripped 0 bases from V and 8 bases from J, with 8 bases between. In germline, CDR1 is SGHRS, CDR2 YFSETQ. This CDR3 is CASSLERGEKLFF. The DNA of the CDR3 is TGCGCCAGCAGCTTGGAGCGGGGGGAAAAACTGTTTTTT. Full variable domain (remainder filled in from reference TRBV5-1 and TRBJ1-4): KAGVTQTPRYLIKTRGQQVTLSCSPISGHRSVSWYQQTPGQGLQFLFEYFSETQRNKGNFPGRFSGRQFSNSRSEMNVSTLELGDSALYLCASSLERGEKLFFGSGTQLSVL.

This chain links TRBV7-3 with TRBJ2-1; 16 nucleotides align to TRBD2. With 5 bases clipped from V and 9 bases from J, the junction kept 10 bases outside the gene matches. This CDR3 spans 17 amino acids. CDR1 and CDR2 from the germline V gene are SGHTA and FQGTGA. CDR3 bases: TGTGCCAGCAGCCCACCCGGGACTAGCGGGAGGGCCGGTGAGCAGTTCTTC. Translation gives CASSPPGTSGRAGEQFF.

This clone was seen once. The chain recombines TRBV30 with TRBJ1-2; no firm D call. Trimming took 4 bases from V and 7 from J, leaving 16 bases between them. Germline CDR1 and CDR2: GTSNPN and SVGIG (reference sequence). CDR3 length: 13 amino acids. CDR3 loop: CAWTEGGFGGYTF. CDR3 bases: TGTGCCTGGACTGAAGGAGGGTTCGGTGGCTACACCTTC.

In regard to this clone: The same CDR3 arises from other DNA sequences in this sample as well. This rearrangement joins TRBV7-3 to TRBJ1-1; a possible D gene is TRBD1 (5 bases). The V end lost 5 bases, the J end lost 5 bases, and 9 bases lay between the germline ends. The CDR3 covers 12 residues. The germline V gene encodes CDR1 SGHTA and CDR2 FQGTGA. Written as DNA, the CDR3 is TGTGCCAGCAGCCCCGGGGGGACTGAAGCTTTCTTT. Its protein is CASSPGGTEAFF.

This chain connects TRBV7-3 to TRBJ1-2; the D gene is possibly TRBD1 (5 bases). Between the trimmed V and J ends, which lost 1 base and 6 bases, there was a span of 9 bases. The CDR3 spans 13 residues. Germline CDR1 SGHTA, CDR2 FQGTGA. CDR3 DNA sequence: TGTGCCAGCAGCTTAAAAGCGGGGCATGGCTACACCTTC. It codes for CASSLKAGHGYTF.

CDR3 nucleotides: TGTGCCAGCAGCTACAGGGCCACAGATACGCAGTATTTT. It is translated as CASSYRATDTQYF. The chain is built from TRBV7-2 and TRBJ2-3; tentatively, D is TRBD1 (6 bases). Germline V gene sequence: CDR1 SGHTA, CDR2 FQGNSA. The length of the CDR3 is 13 residues. Trimming pared 4 bases from V and 2 bases from J, leaving 7 bases between. Full variable domain (missing parts from reference TRBV7-2 and TRBJ2-3): GAGVSQSPSNKVTEKGKDVELRCDPISGHTALYWYRQSLGQGLEFLIYFQGNSAPDKSGLPSDRFSAERTGGSVSTLTIQRTQQEDSAVYLCASSYRATDTQYFGPGTRLTVL.

Here the CDR3 reads CAVSQGFEAFF. In nucleotides, the CDR3 is TGTGCCGTGTCCCAGGGGTTTGAAGCTTTCTTT. The chain is built from TRBV10-3 and TRBJ1-1; possibly TRBD1 for D (6 bases). This CDR3 has 11 residues. In germline, CDR1 is ENHRY, CDR2 SYGVKD. Trimming removed 11 bases from V and 7 bases from J, with 14 bases in between.